This T cell receptor beta chain emerged from a study of T cell repertoires in cytomegalovirus infection. Study information: CMV epitopes, recently identified HLA-C-restricted and well-studied HLA-B-restricted, were used. It can be stated that public TCR beta signatures indicated CMV infection as well as a matching HLA type.

Study findings and constraints: In two of eight donors, the top clonotype was HLA-C-restricted CMV-specific. CMV carriers having the relevant HLA were flagged by cumulative public TCR beta family frequency.

Via MiXCR, TCRdb re-called the reads, giving one row per CDR3 protein. The repertoire holds a few hundred thousand distinct CDR3 sequences, under 25% seen once, with approximately 20% in the top ten. This clonotype was recorded many times. What it binds is not known. V lost 0 bases, J lost 0 bases, and 15 bases lay in between. The germline gives CDR1 SGHAT, CDR2 FQNNGV. This CDR3 is built from 19 residues. The TCR sequence derives from a human donor in good health (CMV status not recorded). Some clones in this sample may be carry-over from other donors' samples. Sequenced material: cultured PBMCs, taken from culture after CMV antigen stimulation. The chain has TRBV11-2 and TRBJ2-6, with TRBD1 as a possible D gene (6 bases). The CDR3 loop reads CASSLDRWGLVSGANVLTF. For the CDR3, the DNA is TGTGCCAGCAGCTTAGATCGGTGGGGGCTAGTCTCTGGGGCCAACGTCCTGACTTTC.